Reported below is one T cell receptor beta chain. The sample holds one count of this clone. Its antigen specificity is not known. No much larger clonotype is one base removed from it; base qualities were not supplied. V is trimmed back by 3 bases and J by 1 base, and the junction contains 2 bases that no gene match accounts for. The CDR3 runs 14 amino acids, cysteine and phenylalanine included. The kept DNA is CDR3 alone, 42 bases in frame from the first base. The germline V gene encodes CDR1 LNHDA and CDR2 SQIVND (reference sequence). This entry comes from a study of T cell responses to AZD1222 COVID-19 vaccine (dated by TCRdb to the early 2020s). In the study overall: Because spike-specific TCR depth and breadth did not differ between the two schedules, AZD1222 recipients who got a second dose at roughly 4 weeks were pooled with those who got a second dose at roughly 12 weeks. TCR sequencing was performed for over 230 trial participants, of whom around 200 were given two doses of AZD1222 and approximately 25 were given two doses of MenACWY control vaccine. Trial participants were enrolled by age into subgroups of 18-55, 56-69 and 70-plus years, and around 150, 28 and 57 TCR-sequenced participants, respectively, were included in these subgroups. What the work shows at the level of the full study, not this receptor alone: Nearly half of unique spike-specific TCRs reportedly recognized epitopes outside regions mutated in the B.1.351 and B.1.1.7 variants. Because no day 14 peak-response samples were available, the repertoires could be characterized only after the peak T cell response. After two AZD1222 doses, both the breadth and the depth of spike-specific TCRs were significantly higher than at day 0 and than in MenACWY recipients. CD4 TCRs associated with the vaccine covered the entire spike protein, and the dominant responses were in regions 160-218 and 743-854. Participants were mostly white British, with more females than males. The authors suggested clonal diversity may have been underestimated. Conclusions about previously exposed vaccinees are limited, since just five or six AZD1222 recipients were seropositive for SARS-CoV-2 at baseline. The 56-69-year group was small, and its depth increase did not reach significance, likely because of low power.

In light of the paper, this sample's time point label describes: baseline before first vaccination. Vaccinee samples were obtained from the UK trials COV001 and COV002, which included a single-blind randomized controlled phase 2/3 trial of AZD1222 (ChAdOx1 nCoV-19) in healthy adults. For TCRbeta chain sequencing, PBMC samples from trial participants were taken at day 0 and at day 28 after the second dose. The CDR3 regions of human TCRbeta chains were subjected to immunosequencing. The authors processed their data as follows. TCRs in the repertoires were matched against a reference library of SARS-CoV-2-specific TCRs that had been generated with the MIRA antigen-specificity platform. Breadth was defined as the fraction of unique TCRs that were SARS-CoV-2-associated. Depth was defined as the fraction of total T cells that were SARS-CoV-2-associated. Using the MIRA data, every spike-specific TCR was mapped to the spike region that the TCR reacted to and assigned to either a CD4 or a CD8 class. Log10-transformed breadth and depth values were compared by one-way ANOVA with Sidak's multiple comparisons tests. As stored in TCRdb, this immuneACCESS dataset retains in-frame rearrangements with V and J assigned. A fraction of the clones does not appear; measured against another copy, unresolved V genes explain less than half of the discrepancy, and the remainder lacks a known reason. The D gene and trimming were derived from the DNA, and the V and J assignments and clone size from that table. The sample records about 170,000 clones, approximately 90% of which are singletons. Roughly 1.6% of the sample lies in the top ten.

This specimen was peripheral blood, taken on day 0 of AZD1222 vaccination. The V gene is TRBV19 and the J gene is TRBJ1-1; 7 nucleotides in the junction match TRBD1. This clonotype originated in an adult in good health. The CDR3 corresponds to CASSIRQGNTEAFF. The DNA is as follows: TGTGCCAGTAGTATCAGACAGGGGAACACTGAAGCTTTCTTT. Reference TRBV19 and TRBJ1-1 proteins supply the regions before and after the CDR3; the full variable domain is: DGGITQSPKYLFRKEGQNVTLSCEQNLNHDAMYWYRQDPGQGLRLIYYSQIVNDFQKGDIAEGYSVSREKKESFPLTVTSAQKNPTAFYLCASSIRQGNTEAFFGQGTRLTVV.